These 24 T cell receptor beta chains came from one sample sequenced in a study of blood T cell repertoires in COVID-19. Profiled with immunoSEQ multiplex PCR; TCRdb holds only in-frame clones, not every one. Of a few hundred thousand clones detected, 85% to 90% appear once; the ten largest clones hold about 5.9%. The sample was peripheral blood. These receptors were obtained from a man between 60 and 75 years old with acute or convalescent COVID-19.

The J gene is TRBJ1-6, the V gene TRBV3-1 (or the pseudogene TRBV3-2), with D uncertain. The ends were cut back, 6 bases at V and 8 bases at J, with 17 bases in the middle. Germline V CDR1 and CDR2: LGHDT, YNNKEL (reference sequence). There are 15 residues in the CDR3. The CDR3 reads CASRGGIALDSPLHF. In DNA form, the CDR3 reads TGTGCCAGCAGAGGCGGGATTGCATTAGATTCACCCCTCCACTTT.

This chain joins TRBV28 and TRBJ2-7, with TRBD1 matching 7 bases. This CDR3 has 14 residues. The V gene end was trimmed by 6 bases and the J gene end by 6 bases; junction bases not matched to a gene: 11. Germline V gene sequence: CDR1 MDHEN, CDR2 SYDVKM. The CDR3 protein is CASSPGPRDSEQYF. CDR3 nucleotide sequence: TGTGCCAGCAGCCCCGGGCCCCGGGACAGCGAGCAGTACTTC.

This clone came up once. The V gene is TRBV4-3, the J gene TRBJ1-1; 9 positions agree with TRBD1. Germline V lookup: CDR1 LGHNA, CDR2 YSLEER. The CDR3 consists of 15 residues. V shed 5 bases, J shed 2 bases, and the junction held 6 bases outside the gene matches. CDR3 nucleotides: TGCGCCAGCAGCATATACAGGGGGCCAAACACTGAAGCTTTCTTT. This sequence encodes CASSIYRGPNTEAFF.

The chain links TRBV7-2 to TRBJ2-1, with TRBD2 matching over 7 bases. Germline V gives CDR1 SGHTA, CDR2 FQGNSA. The length of the CDR3 is 16 residues. The junction had 11 bases not matched to a gene; V was cut back by 1 base and J by 8 bases. The CDR3 nucleotides read TGTGCCAGCAGCTTAGGCATCCGGGAGGCTAGATATGAGCAGTTCTTC. Translated: CASSLGIREARYEQFF.

This chain uses TRBV5-1 with TRBJ2-2; 10 bases agree with TRBD2. The CDR3 covers 16 residues. V shed 3 bases and J 2 bases; nucleotides not matched to a gene: 4. CDR1 SGHRS and CDR2 YFSETQ come from the germline V gene. The chain's CDR3 is CASSSGTSENTGELFF. The CDR3, as DNA: TGCGCCAGCAGCTCCGGGACTAGCGAAAACACCGGGGAGCTGTTTTTT.

The gene calls are TRBV9 and TRBJ2-7, with 8 nucleotides matching TRBD2. Germline CDR1 and CDR2: SGDLS and YYNGEE. The CDR3 loop spans 14 amino acids. J gave up 0 bases and V 3 bases, and 2 bases lay outside the gene matches. This CDR3 reads CASSASGHSYEQYF. The CDR3 bases are TGTGCCAGCAGCGCTAGCGGGCACTCCTACGAGCAGTACTTC. The entire variable domain, with the rest obtained from reference TRBV9 and TRBJ2-7, is as follows: DSGVTQTPKHLITATGQRVTLRCSPRSGDLSVYWYQQSLDQGLQFLIQYYNGEERAKGNILERFSAQQFPDLHSELNLSSLELGDSALYFCASSASGHSYEQYFGPGTRLTVT.

As DNA, the CDR3 is TGTGCCAGCAGCCCAGGGGTGACAGGGATGGGTTACGAGCAGTACTTC. Protein: CASSPGVTGMGYEQYF. This chain links TRBV16 with TRBJ2-7; TRBD1 matches 7 bases. With V trimmed by 4 bases and J by 4 bases, 13 bases remained unmatched. Germline lookup yields CDR1 KGHSY and CDR2 FQNENV. The CDR3 extends over 16 amino acids. The complete variable domain, with remaining parts taken from reference TRBV16 and TRBJ2-7, reads GEEVAQTPKHLVRGEGQKAKLYCAPIKGHSYVFWYQQVLKNEFKFLISFQNENVFDETGMPKERFSAKCLPNSPCSLEIQATKLEDSAVYFCASSPGVTGMGYEQYFGPGTRLTVT.

The chain has TRBV29-1 and TRBJ1-2, with D unresolved. CDR3 size: 13 residues. The V end was cut by 4 bases, the J end by 1 base, with 10 bases between. CDR1 is SQVTM and CDR2 is ANQGSEA in the germline V gene. CDR3 in amino acids: CSVAPPGNYGYTF. The DNA of the CDR3 is TGCAGCGTTGCCCCCCCCGGTAACTATGGCTACACCTTC.

The rearrangement joins TRBV27 to TRBJ2-1; 9 bases fit TRBD1. V lost 4 bases to trimming and J lost 5 bases; unmatched junction nucleotides: 6. Germline CDR1 and CDR2: MNHEY and SMNVEV (reference sequence). The CDR3 loop spans 15 amino acids. CDR3 DNA sequence: TGTGCCAGCAGTTCCGGGACAGGGCCTAACAATGAGCAGTTCTTC. This encodes CASSSGTGPNNEQFF.

This clone was detected only a few times. The chain uses TRBV29-1 and TRBJ2-3; no reliable D call. V dropped 4 bases and J dropped 1 base, with 9 bases sitting between them. The CDR3 is made up of 13 amino acids. CDR1 is SQVTM and CDR2 is ANQGSEA in the germline V gene. CDR3 sequence reads: CSVGWSRTDTQYF. The DNA for the CDR3 is TGCAGCGTTGGTTGGAGTCGCACAGATACGCAGTATTTT.

The genes are TRBV28 and TRBJ2-5, with 7 bases matching TRBD1. Per germline, CDR1 MDHEN and CDR2 SYDVKM. J gave up 5 bases and V 6 bases, and 12 bases lay outside the gene matches. There are 15 residues in the CDR3. The CDR3 coding sequence is TGTGCCAGCAGGGGAATAGGGGGCTTTTTTGAGACCCAGTACTTC. Translating gives CASRGIGGFFETQYF.

The rearrangement uses TRBV19 and TRBJ1-2, with D maybe TRBD1 (5 bases). Trimming took off 5 bases at V and 1 base at J, with 8 bases between the two ends. This CDR3 is 13 amino acids long. The germline gives CDR1 LNHDA, CDR2 SQIVND (reference sequence). CDR3 DNA sequence: TGTGCCAGTAGTGCAGGGAATAACTATGGCTACACCTTC. Translation: CASSAGNNYGYTF.

This chain links TRBV29-1 with TRBJ2-1, with 7 bases matching TRBD1. The CDR3 runs 16 residues. Unmatched junction bases numbered 7, after V lost 0 bases and J lost 2 bases. Germline-derived CDR1 and CDR2 are SQVTM and ANQGSEA. Written as DNA, the CDR3 is TGCAGCGTTGAAGATCTAGAGGGACAGCCCTACAATGAGCAGTTCTTC. Translated: CSVEDLEGQPYNEQFF.

The rearrangement joins TRBV27 to TRBJ1-2; 7 positions agree with TRBD1. Germline lookup yields CDR1 MNHEY and CDR2 SMNVEV (reference sequence). There are 13 residues in the CDR3. V dropped 6 bases and J dropped 4; count of bases not matched to a gene: 5. CDR3 loop: CASRTQGSYGYTF. The CDR3 nucleotides read TGTGCCAGCAGAACACAGGGGTCCTATGGCTACACCTTC.

To note about this clone: The same CDR3 arises from other DNA sequences in this sample as well. The rearrangement uses TRBV30 and TRBJ1-5; 8 nucleotides line up with TRBD1. This CDR3 is 13 amino acids long. CDR1 and CDR2 (germline): GTSNPN, SVGIG (reference sequence). After removal of 3 bases from V and 5 bases from J, the junction contained 3 bases not matched to a gene. The CDR3 bases are TGTGCCTGGAGCCCGGACAGGGATCAGCCCCAGCATTTT. It specifies CAWSPDRDQPQHF.

This clone was observed a few times. The CDR3 protein is CASSSDRGFEKLFF. The CDR3 region has the DNA TGTGCCAGCAGCTCAGACAGGGGGTTTGAAAAACTGTTTTTT. The chain uses TRBV7-9 and TRBJ1-4; 9 positions match TRBD1. Trimming removed 4 bases from V and 7 bases from J; junction bases left unmatched: 4. The CDR3 loop spans 14 amino acids. Germline CDR1 SEHNR, CDR2 FQNEAQ (reference sequence).

This chain joins TRBV5-4 and TRBJ2-7, with D maybe TRBD1 (9 bases). Per the germline V gene, CDR1 is SGHNT and CDR2 is YYREEE (reference sequence). The CDR3 sequence is 15 residues long. V was shortened by 0 bases and J by 8 bases, with 18 bases between the two germline ends. CDR3 coding DNA: TGTGCCAGCAGCTTGGTTGGTAGCGGGACAGGGCAGCAGTACTTC. It yields the protein CASSLVGSGTGQQYF.

This clone was observed a few times. The rearrangement uses TRBV5-6 and TRBJ1-5; no definite D call. V lost 2 bases and J 7 bases, leaving 10 bases between the germline ends. CDR3 length: 13 amino acids. Per germline, CDR1 SGHDT and CDR2 YYEEEE. CDR3 nucleotide sequence: TGTGCCAGCAGCTTATCAGGTTTCCAGCCCCAGCATTTT. As protein: CASSLSGFQPQHF.

This rearrangement joins TRBV29-1 to TRBJ2-5; possibly TRBD2 for D (6 bases). Trimming left V 4 bases short and J 4 bases short, with 13 bases between. Germline loops: CDR1 SQVTM, CDR2 ANQGSEA. CDR3 length: 13 residues. The CDR3 nucleotides read TGCAGCGTTGGAAGGGGACTTGGAGAGACCCAGTACTTC. Translating gives CSVGRGLGETQYF.

This rearrangement joins TRBV5-4 to TRBJ2-3, with unresolved D. Looked up from germline, CDR1 is SGHNT and CDR2 is YYREEE (reference sequence). The V end lost 0 bases, the J end lost 6 bases, and 5 bases lay between the germline ends. This CDR3 is 12 amino acids long. The CDR3 loop reads CASSLVSDTQYF. CDR3 bases: TGTGCCAGCAGCTTGGTATCCGATACGCAGTATTTT.

The chain recombines TRBV15 with TRBJ1-5; no definite D call. Trimming took 5 bases from V and 1 from J, leaving 12 bases between them. This CDR3 region has 15 residues. Germline values: CDR1 LNHNV, CDR2 YYDKDF (reference sequence). The chain's CDR3 is CATSLRPVSNQPQHF. The CDR3 DNA sequence: TGTGCCACCAGCCTGCGGCCGGTAAGCAATCAGCCCCAGCATTTT.

The chain recombines TRBV5-1 with TRBJ1-1; 9 positions agree with TRBD1. Trimming removed 5 bases from V and 5 bases from J; junction bases left unmatched: 7. Per the germline V gene, CDR1 is SGHRS and CDR2 is YFSETQ. CDR3 length equals 14 residues. CDR3 region: CASSKDRGGTEAFF. CDR3 coding DNA: TGCGCCAGCAGTAAGGACAGGGGAGGTACTGAAGCTTTCTTT.

The gene calls are TRBV20-1 and TRBJ2-1; D ambiguous. The germline gives CDR1 DFQATT, CDR2 SNEGSKA (reference sequence). Trimming shortened V by 3 bases and J by 1 base, and 7 bases separated the two germline ends. The CDR3 is 13 amino acids. The CDR3 reads CSASSESYNEQFF. CDR3 nucleotide sequence: TGCAGTGCTAGTTCGGAGTCCTACAATGAGCAGTTCTTC.

V and J are TRBV6-5 and TRBJ1-6, with 7 bases matching TRBD1. CDR1 MNHEY and CDR2 SVGAGI come from the germline V gene. This CDR3 contains 14 residues. The J segment lost 7 bases and the V segment lost 2 bases, leaving 2 bases of the junction unmatched. The CDR3 nucleotides read TGTGCCAGCAGTTACGAACAGGGGAATTCACCCCTCCACTTT. Residues: CASSYEQGNSPLHF.